This TCR beta chain was profiled in a study of CD8+CD57+ T cells in acquired aplastic anemia. Study details: Sorted CD4+ and CD8+ cells gave an average of roughly 3.3 ug of DNA.

Study-level findings and limits: Patients and controls turned out to have some 30 CD8+ CDR3 sequences in common.

The germline V gene encodes CDR1 SGHTA and CDR2 FQGNSA. Trimming pared 0 bases from V and 3 bases from J, leaving 6 bases between. The CDR3 is 13 amino acids. Of note for this clonotype: Its antigen is still unknown.

Both TCR beta VDJ combination and CDR3 sequence profiling were carried out. Genomic DNA was the template for this profiling. A single record per CDR3 protein comes from TCRdb applying MiXCR to the reads. This sample has fewer than 200,000 distinct CDR3 sequences, with 71% found just once. Sequencing involved patients with CD8+CD57+ cell expansion previously shown by flow cytometry. Prior therapy had not been administered to any patient at the time of blood sampling. Sequenced material: sorted CD4+, CD8+, or CD8+CD57+ T cells (not recorded which) from PBMCs. The receptor was isolated from a human donor with aplastic anemia. This chain uses TRBV7-2 with TRBJ2-7; D unresolved. CDR3 amino acids: CASSLALVYEQYF. CDR3 in DNA: TGTGCCAGCAGCTTAGCTCTCGTCTACGAGCAGTACTTC. The variable domain in full, completed from reference TRBV7-2 and TRBJ2-7, reads GAGVSQSPSNKVTEKGKDVELRCDPISGHTALYWYRQSLGQGLEFLIYFQGNSAPDKSGLPSDRFSAERTGGSVSTLTIQRTQQEDSAVYLCASSLALVYEQYFGPGTRLTVT.